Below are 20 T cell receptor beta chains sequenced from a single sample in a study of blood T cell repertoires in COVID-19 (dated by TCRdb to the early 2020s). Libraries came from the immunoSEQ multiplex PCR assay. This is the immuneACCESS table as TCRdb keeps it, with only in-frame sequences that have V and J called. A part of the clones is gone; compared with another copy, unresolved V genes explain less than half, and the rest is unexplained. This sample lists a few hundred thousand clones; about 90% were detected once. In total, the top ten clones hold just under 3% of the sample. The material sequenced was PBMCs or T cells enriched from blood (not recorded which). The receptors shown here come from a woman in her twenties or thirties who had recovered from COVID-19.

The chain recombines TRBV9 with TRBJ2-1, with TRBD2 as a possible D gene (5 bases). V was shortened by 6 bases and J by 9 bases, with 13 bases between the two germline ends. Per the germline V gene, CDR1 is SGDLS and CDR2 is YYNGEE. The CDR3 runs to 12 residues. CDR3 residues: CASTAYEGEQFF. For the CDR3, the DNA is TGTGCCAGCACCGCATATGAGGGTGAGCAGTTCTTC.

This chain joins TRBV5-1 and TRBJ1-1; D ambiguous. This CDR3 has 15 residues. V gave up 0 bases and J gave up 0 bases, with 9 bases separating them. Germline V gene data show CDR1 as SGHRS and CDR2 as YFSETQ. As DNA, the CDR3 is TGCGCCAGCAGCTTGGGGTCGGTTATGAACACTGAAGCTTTCTTT. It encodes CASSLGSVMNTEAFF.

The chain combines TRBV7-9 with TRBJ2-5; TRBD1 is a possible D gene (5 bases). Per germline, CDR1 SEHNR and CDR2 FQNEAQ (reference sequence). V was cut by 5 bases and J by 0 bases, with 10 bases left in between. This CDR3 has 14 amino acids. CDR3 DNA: TGTGCCAGCAGCACAGGAACCTACCAAGAGACCCAGTACTTC. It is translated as CASSTGTYQETQYF. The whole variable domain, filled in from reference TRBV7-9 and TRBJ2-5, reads DTGVSQNPRHKITKRGQNVTFRCDPISEHNRLYWYRQTLGQGPEFLTYFQNEAQLEKSRLLSDRFSAERPKGSFSTLEIQRTEQGDSAMYLCASSTGTYQETQYFGPGTRLLVL.

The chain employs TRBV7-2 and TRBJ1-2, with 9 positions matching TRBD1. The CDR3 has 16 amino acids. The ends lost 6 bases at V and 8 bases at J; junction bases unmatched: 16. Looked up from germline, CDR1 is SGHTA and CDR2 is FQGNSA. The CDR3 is CASSKDRGIASRGYTF. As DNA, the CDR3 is TGTGCCAGCAGTAAAGACAGGGGGATCGCTTCGAGGGGCTACACCTTC.

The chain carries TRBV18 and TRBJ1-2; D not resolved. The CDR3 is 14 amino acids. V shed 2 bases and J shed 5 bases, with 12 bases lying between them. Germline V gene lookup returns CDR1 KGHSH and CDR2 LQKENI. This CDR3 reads CASSPGSQSYGYTF. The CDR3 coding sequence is TGTGCCAGCTCACCAGGATCACAGAGTTATGGCTACACCTTC.

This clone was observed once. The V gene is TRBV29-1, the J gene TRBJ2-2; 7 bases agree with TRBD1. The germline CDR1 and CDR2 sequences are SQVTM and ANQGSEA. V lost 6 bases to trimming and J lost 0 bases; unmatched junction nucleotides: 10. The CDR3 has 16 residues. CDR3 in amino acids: CSVAGFRGSNTGELFF. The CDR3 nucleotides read TGCAGCGTGGCAGGGTTCAGGGGGTCGAACACCGGGGAGCTGTTTTTT.

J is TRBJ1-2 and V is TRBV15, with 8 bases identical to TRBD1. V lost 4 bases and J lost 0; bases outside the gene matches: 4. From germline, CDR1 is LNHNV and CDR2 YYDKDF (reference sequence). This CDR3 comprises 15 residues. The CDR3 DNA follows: TGTGCCACCAGCACCTGGACAGGGCCTAACTATGGCTACACCTTC. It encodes CATSTWTGPNYGYTF.

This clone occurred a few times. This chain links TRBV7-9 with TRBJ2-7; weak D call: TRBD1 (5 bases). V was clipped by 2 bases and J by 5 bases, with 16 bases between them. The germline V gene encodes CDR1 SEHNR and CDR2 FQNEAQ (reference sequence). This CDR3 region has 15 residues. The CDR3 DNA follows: TGTGCCAGCAGCTTATGGGGTCAGGGAATCAACGAGCAGTACTTC. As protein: CASSLWGQGINEQYF.

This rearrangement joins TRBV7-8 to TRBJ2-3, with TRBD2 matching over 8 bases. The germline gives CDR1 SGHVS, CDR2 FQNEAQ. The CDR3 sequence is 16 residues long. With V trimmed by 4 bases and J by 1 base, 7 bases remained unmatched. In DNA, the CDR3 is TGTGCCAGCAGCTCACGGATGCGGGAGGGCACAGATACGCAGTATTTT. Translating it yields CASSSRMREGTDTQYF.

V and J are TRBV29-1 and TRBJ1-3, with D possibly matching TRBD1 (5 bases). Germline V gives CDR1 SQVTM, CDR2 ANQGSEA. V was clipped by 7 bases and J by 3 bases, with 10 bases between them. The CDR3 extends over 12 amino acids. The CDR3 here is CSGEDNGNTIYF. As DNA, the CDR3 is TGCAGCGGGGAGGACAATGGAAACACCATATATTTT.

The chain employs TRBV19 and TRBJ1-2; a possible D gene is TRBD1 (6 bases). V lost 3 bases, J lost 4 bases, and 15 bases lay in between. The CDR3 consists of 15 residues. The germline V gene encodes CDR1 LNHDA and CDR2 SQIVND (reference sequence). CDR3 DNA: TGTGCCAGTAGTATGGACAGACCTTTACTCTATGGCTACACCTTC. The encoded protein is CASSMDRPLLYGYTF.

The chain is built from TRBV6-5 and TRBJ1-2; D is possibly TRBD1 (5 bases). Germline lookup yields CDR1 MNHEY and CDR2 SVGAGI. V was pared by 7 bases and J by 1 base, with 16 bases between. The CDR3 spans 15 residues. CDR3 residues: CASKGFLAFNYGYTF. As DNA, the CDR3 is TGTGCCAGCAAGGGGTTCTTGGCCTTTAACTATGGCTACACCTTC.

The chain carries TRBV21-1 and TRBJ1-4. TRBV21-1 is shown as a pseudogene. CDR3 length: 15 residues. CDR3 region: CASSVQWTAREKLFF. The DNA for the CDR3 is TGTGCCAGCAGCGTACAATGGACTGCGCGAGAAAAACTGTTTTTT.

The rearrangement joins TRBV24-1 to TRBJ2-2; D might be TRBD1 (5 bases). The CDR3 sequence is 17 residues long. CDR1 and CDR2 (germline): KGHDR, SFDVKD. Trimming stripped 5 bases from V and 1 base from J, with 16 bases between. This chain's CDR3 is CATSGYPMTENTGELFF. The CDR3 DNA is TGTGCCACCAGTGGTTACCCAATGACAGAGAACACCGGGGAGCTGTTTTTT.

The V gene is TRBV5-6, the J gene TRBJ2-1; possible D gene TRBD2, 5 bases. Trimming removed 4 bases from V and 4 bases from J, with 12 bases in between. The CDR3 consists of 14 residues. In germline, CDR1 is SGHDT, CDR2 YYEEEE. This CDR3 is CASSPGLLYNEQFF. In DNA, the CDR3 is TGTGCCAGCAGCCCCGGACTGCTTTACAATGAGCAGTTCTTC. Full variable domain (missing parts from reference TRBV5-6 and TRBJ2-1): DAGVTQSPTHLIKTRGQQVTLRCSPKSGHDTVSWYQQALGQGPQFIFQYYEEEERQRGNFPDRFSGHQFPNYSSELNVNALLLGDSALYLCASSPGLLYNEQFFGPGTRLTVL.

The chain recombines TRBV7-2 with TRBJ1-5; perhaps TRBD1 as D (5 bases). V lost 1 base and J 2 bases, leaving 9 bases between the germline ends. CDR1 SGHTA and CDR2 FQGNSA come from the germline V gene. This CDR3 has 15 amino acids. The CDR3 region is CASSLVGGGNQPQHF. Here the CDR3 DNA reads TGTGCCAGCAGCTTAGTCGGAGGGGGCAATCAGCCCCAGCATTTT.

CDR3 protein: CASSVAKQGYSPLHF. The CDR3, as DNA: TGTGCCAGCAGCGTAGCTAAGCAGGGCTATTCACCCCTCCACTTT. The chain has TRBV9 and TRBJ1-6; D is perhaps TRBD1 (5 bases). Germline CDR1 SGDLS, CDR2 YYNGEE. This CDR3 spans 15 amino acids. V was clipped by 0 bases and J by 8 bases, with 12 bases between them. Drawing the rest from reference TRBV9 and TRBJ1-6, the complete variable domain is DSGVTQTPKHLITATGQRVTLRCSPRSGDLSVYWYQQSLDQGLQFLIQYYNGEERAKGNILERFSAQQFPDLHSELNLSSLELGDSALYFCASSVAKQGYSPLHFGNGTRLTVT.

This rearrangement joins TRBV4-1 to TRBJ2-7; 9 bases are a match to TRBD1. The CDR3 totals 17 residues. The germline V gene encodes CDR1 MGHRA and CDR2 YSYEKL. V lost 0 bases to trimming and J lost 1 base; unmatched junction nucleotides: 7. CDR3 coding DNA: TGCGCCAGCAGCCAAGACTTCGGGACAGGGTATTCCTACGAGCAGTACTTC. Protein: CASSQDFGTGYSYEQYF.

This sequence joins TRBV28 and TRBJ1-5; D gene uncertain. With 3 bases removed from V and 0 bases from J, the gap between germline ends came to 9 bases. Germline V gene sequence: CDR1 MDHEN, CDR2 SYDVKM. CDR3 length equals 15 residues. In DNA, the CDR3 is TGTGCCAGCAGTTTTCAGGCATATAGCAATCAGCCCCAGCATTTT. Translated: CASSFQAYSNQPQHF. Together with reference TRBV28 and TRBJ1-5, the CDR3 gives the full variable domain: DVKVTQSSRYLVKRTGEKVFLECVQDMDHENMFWYRQDPGLGLRLIYFSYDVKMKEKGDIPEGYSVSREKKERFSLILESASTNQTSMYLCASSFQAYSNQPQHFGDGTRLSIL.

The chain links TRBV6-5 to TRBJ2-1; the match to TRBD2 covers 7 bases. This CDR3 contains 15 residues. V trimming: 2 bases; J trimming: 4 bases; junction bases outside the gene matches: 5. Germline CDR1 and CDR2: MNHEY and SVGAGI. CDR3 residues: CASSYREGEYNEQFF. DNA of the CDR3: TGTGCCAGCAGTTACAGGGAGGGCGAGTACAATGAGCAGTTCTTC.